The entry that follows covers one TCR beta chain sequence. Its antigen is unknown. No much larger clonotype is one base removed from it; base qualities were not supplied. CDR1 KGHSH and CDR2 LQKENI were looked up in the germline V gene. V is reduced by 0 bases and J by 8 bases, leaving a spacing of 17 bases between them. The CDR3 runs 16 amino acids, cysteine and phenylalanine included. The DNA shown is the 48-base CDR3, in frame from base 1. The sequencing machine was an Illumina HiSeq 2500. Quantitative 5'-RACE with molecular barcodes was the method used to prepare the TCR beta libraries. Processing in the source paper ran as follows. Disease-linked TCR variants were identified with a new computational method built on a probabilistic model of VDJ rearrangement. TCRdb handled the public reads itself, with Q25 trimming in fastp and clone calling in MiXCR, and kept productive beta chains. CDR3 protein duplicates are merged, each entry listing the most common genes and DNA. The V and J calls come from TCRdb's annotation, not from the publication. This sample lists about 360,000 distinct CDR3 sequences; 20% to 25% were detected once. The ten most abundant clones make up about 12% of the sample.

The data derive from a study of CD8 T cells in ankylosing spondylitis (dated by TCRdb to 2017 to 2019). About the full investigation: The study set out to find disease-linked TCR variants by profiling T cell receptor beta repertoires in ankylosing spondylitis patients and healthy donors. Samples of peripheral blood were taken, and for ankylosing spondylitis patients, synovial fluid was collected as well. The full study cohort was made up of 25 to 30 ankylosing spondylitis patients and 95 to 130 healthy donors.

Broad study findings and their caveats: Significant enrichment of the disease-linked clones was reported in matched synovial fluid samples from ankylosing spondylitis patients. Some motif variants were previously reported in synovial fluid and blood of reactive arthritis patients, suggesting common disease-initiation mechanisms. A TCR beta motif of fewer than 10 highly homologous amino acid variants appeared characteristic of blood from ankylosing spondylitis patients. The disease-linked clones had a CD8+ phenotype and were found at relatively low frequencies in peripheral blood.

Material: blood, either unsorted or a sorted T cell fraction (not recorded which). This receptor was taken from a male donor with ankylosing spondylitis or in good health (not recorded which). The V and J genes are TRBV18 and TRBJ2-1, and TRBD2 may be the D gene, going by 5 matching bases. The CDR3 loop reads CASSPPLGRIGDEQFF. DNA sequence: TGTGCCAGCTCACCACCTCTCGGGCGAATCGGGGATGAGCAGTTCTTC.